These T cell receptor beta chains were read from a single sample in a study of cytomegalovirus exposure and HLA in healthy donors. Some clones are missing from TCRdb's copy, which holds only in-frame ones; the method was immunoSEQ multiplex PCR. This repertoire shows roughly 120,000 clones, more than 65% found once; its top ten account for roughly 13%. The sequenced sample consisted of PBMCs. These receptors were taken from an older woman in good health and CMV-seropositive. The CDR3 runs from the conserved cysteine through the conserved F or W. The D gene is left open where the match is weak. Part of the rows lack a size; the others show once, few, many or a class for expanded clones.

v_gene	abundance	d_gene	j_gene	CDR3aa	CDR3nt
TRBV14	NA	NA	TRBJ2-7	CASRKDTTYEQYF	TGTGCCAGCAGAAAGGACACCACCTACGAGCAGTACTTC
TRBV29-1	NA	TRBD1	TRBJ1-1	CSVKKVGTGPAEAFF	TGCAGCGTTAAAAAAGTGGGGACAGGTCCTGCTGAAGCTTTCTTT
TRBV5-6	NA	NA	TRBJ2-7	CASSLYEAIPYEQYF	TGTGCCAGCAGCTTGTACGAGGCGATCCCCTACGAGCAGTACTTC
TRBV19	NA	NA	TRBJ1-5	CASSIAGGKLSNQPQHF	TGTGCCAGTAGTATAGCCGGGGGGAAGTTGAGCAATCAGCCCCAGCATTTT
TRBV11-2	NA	TRBD1	TRBJ2-7	CASSITTGQLNEQYF	TGTGCCAGCAGCATCACCACGGGACAGCTCAACGAGCAGTACTTC
TRBV5-4	NA	NA	TRBJ2-5	CASSGSGTGETQYF	TGTGCCAGCAGCGGGAGTGGGACTGGAGAGACCCAGTACTTC
TRBV19	NA	TRBD2	TRBJ2-1	CASAGLSRGGPSEQFF	TGTGCCAGTGCGGGTTTGAGTCGGGGGGGCCCAAGTGAGCAGTTCTTC
TRBV7-2	NA	NA	TRBJ2-5	CASSLVQGLGVKTQYF	TGTGCCAGCAGCTTAGTGCAGGGGTTGGGGGTAAAGACCCAGTACTTC
TRBV6-5	once	TRBD1	TRBJ1-2	CASSPDRANYGYTF	TGTGCCAGCAGTCCCGACAGGGCGAACTATGGCTACACCTTC
TRBV5-1	few	NA	TRBJ2-1	CASSLVDNEQFF	TGCGCCAGCAGCTTGGTAGACAATGAGCAGTTCTTC
TRBV28	NA	NA	TRBJ1-2	CASSLYRGAPGGYTF	TGTGCCAGCAGTTTATACCGCGGAGCGCCTGGAGGCTACACCTTC
TRBV19	NA	TRBD1	TRBJ2-2	CASSAADRVRNTGELFF	TGTGCCAGTAGTGCGGCCGACAGGGTCAGAAACACCGGGGAGCTGTTTTTT
TRBV7-9	NA	TRBD1	TRBJ2-5	CASSLGDRGIRETQYF	TGTGCCAGCAGCTTAGGGGACAGGGGGATTAGAGAGACCCAGTACTTC
TRBV5-6	NA	NA	TRBJ2-7	CASSETAGIYEQYF	TGTGCCAGCTCGGAGACAGCCGGAATCTACGAGCAGTACTTC
TRBV6-4	many	TRBD1	TRBJ2-7	CASSFGQGAGYEQYF	TGTGCCAGCAGTTTCGGACAGGGGGCTGGGTACGAGCAGTACTTC
TRBV2	NA	NA	TRBJ2-7	CASTELEYEQYF	TGTGCCAGCACTGAATTAGAGTACGAGCAGTACTTC
TRBV5-4	once	NA	TRBJ1-1	CASSYPRGGRGTEAFF	TGTGCCAGCAGCTACCCCCGGGGGGGACGCGGGACTGAAGCTTTCTTT
TRBV7-2	few	NA	TRBJ2-7	CASSLDGGLSYEQYF	TGTGCCAGCAGCTTAGACGGGGGGCTCTCCTACGAGCAGTACTTC
TRBV7-2	NA	TRBD2	TRBJ2-1	CASSLGGGYSEQFF	TGTGCCAGCAGCTTAGGCGGGGGGTACAGTGAGCAGTTCTTC
TRBV5-4	NA	TRBD1	TRBJ2-7	CASSPGQGIYEQYF	TGTGCCAGCAGCCCGGGACAGGGGATTTACGAGCAGTACTTC
TRBV6-6	NA	NA	TRBJ2-3	CASSYDDRSGYF	TGTGCCAGCAGTTACGATGATCGCAGCGGGTATTTT
TRBV5-1	once	TRBD2	TRBJ2-1	CASSSSLAGGFEQFF	TGCGCCAGCAGCTCCTCACTAGCGGGGGGGTTTGAGCAGTTCTTC
TRBV2	NA	NA	TRBJ2-5	CASIYSPLPAQTQYF	TGTGCCAGCATCTATAGTCCTCTCCCTGCGCAGACCCAGTACTTC
TRBV20-1	NA	NA	TRBJ2-7	CSATQYYEQYF	TGCAGTGCTACACAATACTACGAGCAGTACTTC
TRBV7-6	NA	TRBD1	TRBJ2-7	CASSFGQDYEQYF	TGTGCCAGCAGCTTCGGACAGGACTACGAGCAGTACTTC
TRBV6-6	NA	NA	TRBJ2-7	CASSYYGREVEQYF	TGTGCCAGCAGTTACTATGGCAGGGAGGTCGAGCAGTACTTC
TRBV5-4	NA	NA	TRBJ2-4	CASSLTTGTNIQYF	TGTGCCAGCAGCCTAACTACAGGGACAAACATTCAGTACTTC
TRBV7-7	once	NA	TRBJ2-5	CASSLVGGRQETQYF	TGTGCCAGCAGCTTAGTTGGCGGGCGCCAAGAGACCCAGTACTTC
TRBV5-5	NA	NA	TRBJ2-5	CASSQVLTSGAQETQYF	TGTGCCAGCAGTCAGGTCCTTACGTCAGGGGCCCAAGAGACCCAGTACTTC
TRBV9	NA	TRBD2	TRBJ2-3	CASSTPPGGTDTQYF	TGTGCCAGCAGCACACCCCCGGGGGGAACAGATACGCAGTATTTT
TRBV19	few	NA	TRBJ2-7	CASSIRDTAYEQYF	TGTGCCAGTAGTATCCGGGACACAGCCTACGAGCAGTACTTC
TRBV11-3	once	NA	TRBJ2-2	CASSPSGPGELFF	TGTGCCAGCAGCCCTAGTGGTCCCGGGGAGCTGTTTTTT
TRBV15	NA	TRBD1	TRBJ2-6	CATSREGVAGGAGANVLTF	TGTGCCACCAGCAGGGAAGGGGTGGCAGGGGGCGCTGGGGCCAACGTCCTGACTTTC
TRBV7-9	NA	TRBD1	TRBJ1-1	CASSSTGGGTEAFF	TGTGCCAGCAGCTCCACAGGGGGCGGAACTGAAGCTTTCTTT
TRBV30	few	NA	TRBJ1-4	CAWDGGTQWGEKLFF	TGTGCCTGGGACGGCGGGACTCAATGGGGTGAAAAACTGTTTTTT
TRBV6-1	NA	TRBD1	TRBJ1-6	CASRDGQGAGARHF	TGTGCCAGCAGAGACGGACAGGGGGCAGGAGCACGCCACTTT
TRBV6-4	NA	TRBD2	TRBJ2-3	CASSGTSGSDTQYF	TGTGCCAGCAGTGGGACTAGCGGGAGTGATACGCAGTATTTT